What follows are 12 T cell receptor beta chains derived from one specimen sequenced in a study of Graves' ophthalmopathy and Graves' hyperthyroidism. Beta-chain TCR CDR3 regions were amplified from RNA transcripts. A first-round RT-PCR used HTBI primers, followed by a second-round multiplex PCR. MiXCR, run by TCRdb on the multiplex PCR reads, gives a single entry per CDR3 protein. The sample contains approximately 1.2 million distinct CDR3 sequences, about 38% of which appear only once. Sequenced input: peripheral blood or thyroid tissue (not recorded which). Every receptor here comes from an adult man with Graves' hyperthyroidism.

This clonotype was seen at least ten times. The V and J genes are TRBV12-3 or TRBV12-4 and TRBJ2-7, with TRBD1 matching 8 bases. There are 12 residues in the CDR3. The V gene end was trimmed by 7 bases and the J gene end by 6 bases; junction bases not matched to a gene: 5. CDR3 DNA sequence: TGTGCCAGCACTCAGGGGGCGAGCGAGCAGTACTTC. Translated, it gives CASTQGASEQYF.

Concerning this clonotype: A read error may produce the germline difference seen at one junction end. The chain recombines TRBV5-1 with TRBJ2-2, with D perhaps given as TRBD1 or TRBD2 (5 bases each). The CDR3 totals 16 residues. CDR1 and CDR2 (germline): SGHRS, YFSETQ. Here the CDR3 DNA reads TGCGCCAGCAGCCTGCAATCCGGGGCGAACACTGGGGAGCTGTTTTTT. Translation: CASSLQSGANTGELFF.

Concerning this clonotype itself: It may be a read error: a sequence one base away is much more abundant. The rearrangement joins TRBV7-8 to TRBJ1-5, with D unclear. The CDR3 consists of 14 residues. In germline, CDR1 is SGHVS, CDR2 FQNEAQ. The CDR3 here is CAISLASGRQPQHF. DNA of the CDR3: TGTGCCATCAGCTTAGCTTCAGGTCGTCAGCCCCAGCATTTT. Using reference TRBV7-8 and TRBJ1-5 for the parts outside the CDR3, the full variable domain is GAGVSQSPRYKVAKRGQDVALRCDPISGHVSLFWYQQALGQGPEFLTYFQNEAQLDKSGLPSDRFFAERPEGSVSTLKIQRTQQEDSAVYLCAISLASGRQPQHFGDGTRLSIL.

As for this clonotype: A read error may produce the germline difference seen at one junction end. The genes are TRBV5-1 and TRBJ2-7; 9 nucleotides line up with TRBD2. This CDR3 has 16 amino acids. Germline V gives CDR1 SGHRS, CDR2 YFSETQ. CDR3 bases: TGCGCCAGCGGCTTCAGGGGACTAGCTCTTTCCTACGAGCAGTACTTC. Its translation is CASGFRGLALSYEQYF. The variable domain in full, completed from reference TRBV5-1 and TRBJ2-7, reads KAGVTQTPRYLIKTRGQQVTLSCSPISGHRSVSWYQQTPGQGLQFLFEYFSETQRNKGNFPGRFSGRQFSNSRSEMNVSTLELGDSALYLCASGFRGLALSYEQYFGPGTRLTVT.

Here the CDR3 DNA reads TGCGCCAGCAGTGAGGCGGGACGTAAACTGTTTTTT. It yields the protein CASSEAGRKLFF. The rearrangement links TRBV10-2 to TRBJ1-4, with D maybe TRBD1 (5 bases). The germline gives CDR1 WSHSY, CDR2 SAAADI. V shed 2 bases and J shed 11 bases, with 9 bases lying between them. This CDR3 comprises 12 residues.

The genes are TRBV7-9 and TRBJ1-2; TRBD1 might be the D (5 bases). V shed 4 bases and J shed 4 bases, with 13 bases lying between them. The germline V gene encodes CDR1 SEHNR and CDR2 FQNEAQ (reference sequence). The CDR3 extends over 14 amino acids. CDR3 bases: TGTGCCAGCAGCTCCAGGGCAGGCTCCTATGGCTACACCTTC. Protein product: CASSSRAGSYGYTF.

The chain couples TRBV12-3 or TRBV12-4 to TRBJ1-2; the match to TRBD1 covers 7 bases. V dropped 2 bases and J dropped 8; count of bases not matched to a gene: 8. The CDR3 loop spans 14 amino acids. The CDR3 loop reads CASSLNRGGLGYTF. The DNA for the CDR3 is TGTGCCAGCAGTTTAAACAGGGGAGGTTTGGGCTACACCTTC.

Comment on this clonotype: This clone may be a read error of a much larger clone one base away. This chain links TRBV14 with TRBJ2-2; TRBD2 matches 8 bases. This CDR3 spans 15 amino acids. Germline V CDR1 and CDR2: SGHDN, FVKESK. This CDR3 is CASGHAGGNTGELFF. The CDR3, as DNA: TGTGCCAGCGGCCACGCGGGGGGTAACACCGGGGAGCTGTTTTTT.

This clonotype was counted between two and nine times. V gene TRBV7-8 combines with J gene TRBJ1-5; tentative D call: TRBD1 (5 bases). The CDR3 loop spans 17 amino acids. Germline V gives CDR1 SGHVS, CDR2 FQNEAQ. V lost 1 base and J lost 5, with 18 bases in between. This CDR3 is CASSLVGQGFWYQPQHF. The CDR3 DNA is TGTGCCAGCAGCTTAGTGGGGCAGGGATTCTGGTATCAGCCCCAGCATTTT.

This sequence joins TRBV10-2 and TRBJ2-7; the D gene is possibly TRBD1 (5 bases). CDR1 is WSHSY and CDR2 is SAAADI in the germline V gene. Trimming left V 8 bases short and J 2 bases short, with 13 bases between. This CDR3 has 13 amino acids. Here the CDR3 DNA reads TGCGCCAGCCGGGCCAGGGATGCCTACGAGCAGTACTTC. The encoded protein is CASRARDAYEQYF.

On this clonotype itself: This could be a read error, since a much larger clone is one nucleotide away. V gene TRBV20-1 combines with J gene TRBJ2-7; TRBD2 matches at 12 bases. CDR1 is DFQATT, CDR2 SNEGSKA, per germline (reference sequence). The CDR3 is made up of 15 amino acids. The CDR3 DNA is TGCAGTGCTAGGCGACTAGCGGGAGTGGGCTACGAGCAGTGCTTC. Translating it yields CSARRLAGVGYEQCF.

This clonotype came up a few times. This may arise from a read error, as a much more abundant clone is one base away. Because it lacks the conserved phenylalanine or tryptophan at the end, this CDR3 is likely a read error. The chain has TRBV7-9 and TRBJ1-1; D call uncertain. Trimming took 5 bases from V and 5 from J, leaving 9 bases between them. The CDR3 consists of 12 residues. Germline CDR1 SEHNR, CDR2 FQNEAQ (reference sequence). The CDR3 bases are TGTGCCAGCAGCCAAACTAGGACTGAAGCTTTCTCT. This codes for CASSQTRTEAFS.